These T cell receptor beta chains were read from a single sample in a study of PD-1 blockade in classical Hodgkin lymphoma. Assay: immunoSEQ multiplex PCR; the TCRdb copy retains only in-frame clones and omits some. There are 35,000 to 50,000 clones in the sample; roughly two thirds occur only once, and around 3.1% lies in the top ten. The sequencing here drew on peripheral blood mononuclear cells (PBMCs), taken before the fourth cycle of nivolumab. The receptors here all came from a human donor with classical Hodgkin lymphoma. Each CDR3 is given with its conserved first and last residue. The D gene is left open where the match is weak. The size of a clone is reported for some rows only, either as once, few or many, or as a class for expanded clones.

d_call: NA
j_call: TRBJ1-5
clone_size: NA
v_call: TRBV6-5
cdr3_nt: TGTGCCAGCAGTTCCGTGACAGACAATCAGCCCCAGCATTTT
cdr3_aa: CASSSVTDNQPQHF

d_call: TRBD2
j_call: TRBJ2-7
clone_size: NA
v_call: TRBV7-6
cdr3_nt: TGTGCCAGCAGCCAGGGACTAGCGGGCTCGCCCTACGAGCAGTACTTC
cdr3_aa: CASSQGLAGSPYEQYF

d_call: NA
j_call: TRBJ2-5
clone_size: NA
v_call: TRBV5-4
cdr3_nt: TGTGCCAGCAGCTTGGCCGCGGTTCAGGGGCAAGAGACCCAGTACTTC
cdr3_aa: CASSLAAVQGQETQYF

d_call: TRBD1
j_call: TRBJ2-7
clone_size: NA
v_call: TRBV5-4
cdr3_nt: TGTGCCAGCAGCTCCAAGTCCCCGGGACAGGGAGGTTTCGAGCAGTACTTC
cdr3_aa: CASSSKSPGQGGFEQYF

d_call: NA
j_call: TRBJ2-7
clone_size: NA
v_call: TRBV18
cdr3_nt: TGTGCCAGCTCCGAAGGGACCGTTGTCTGGTTC
cdr3_aa: CASSEGTVVWF

d_call: NA
j_call: TRBJ2-2
clone_size: NA
v_call: TRBV6-5
cdr3_nt: TGTGCCAGCAGTAAAAGGCCTAGCGAAGGCGGGGAGCTGTTTTTT
cdr3_aa: CASSKRPSEGGELFF

d_call: NA
j_call: TRBJ2-7
clone_size: NA
v_call: TRBV12-1
cdr3_nt: TGTGCCAGCAGCTTTGCGGGGCAGGGGGGTGCCTACGAGCAGTACTTC
cdr3_aa: CASSFAGQGGAYEQYF

d_call: TRBD2
j_call: TRBJ2-1
clone_size: NA
v_call: TRBV29-1
cdr3_nt: TGCAGCGCAGAGGGGCGGGAGGGTCACACTCTCTCCTACAATGAGCAGTTCTTC
cdr3_aa: CSAEGREGHTLSYNEQFF

d_call: NA
j_call: TRBJ1-2
clone_size: few
v_call: TRBV6-5
cdr3_nt: TGTGCCAGCTTCGGCTATGGCTACACCTTC
cdr3_aa: CASFGYGYTF

d_call: TRBD1
j_call: TRBJ2-7
clone_size: NA
v_call: TRBV6-5
cdr3_nt: TGTGCCAGCAGCCGGGGACAGGTGGCTTCCTACGAGCAGTACTTC
cdr3_aa: CASSRGQVASYEQYF

d_call: TRBD1
j_call: TRBJ2-7
clone_size: NA
v_call: TRBV2
cdr3_nt: TGTGCCAGCAGGCCCGACAGGGCGGGCTCCGAGCAGTACTTC
cdr3_aa: CASRPDRAGSEQYF

d_call: NA
j_call: TRBJ2-3
clone_size: NA
v_call: TRBV9
cdr3_nt: TGTGCCAGCAGCGTAGGCAGCGGACACACAGATACGCAGTATTTT
cdr3_aa: CASSVGSGHTDTQYF

d_call: NA
j_call: TRBJ2-7
clone_size: NA
v_call: TRBV9
cdr3_nt: TGTGCCAGCAGCGTAATAAGTGGCTACGAGCAGTACTTC
cdr3_aa: CASSVISGYEQYF

d_call: NA
j_call: TRBJ2-2
clone_size: NA
v_call: TRBV5-1
cdr3_nt: TGCGCCAGCAGCTTGGATAACACCGGGGAGCTGTTTTTT
cdr3_aa: CASSLDNTGELFF

d_call: NA
j_call: TRBJ2-1
clone_size: NA
v_call: TRBV4-3
cdr3_nt: TGCGCCAGCAGCCAAGAGGGATACTCCTACAATGAGCAGTTCTTC
cdr3_aa: CASSQEGYSYNEQFF

d_call: NA
j_call: TRBJ1-5
clone_size: few
v_call: TRBV6-5
cdr3_nt: TGTGCCAGCACTCGAGATTGGTGGAGCAATCAGCCCCAGCATTTT
cdr3_aa: CASTRDWWSNQPQHF

d_call: NA
j_call: TRBJ2-6
clone_size: NA
v_call: TRBV6-5
cdr3_nt: TGTGCCAGCAGTCCCACCAGCACGGCCAACGTCCTGACTTTC
cdr3_aa: CASSPTSTANVLTF

d_call: TRBD2
j_call: TRBJ2-1
clone_size: once
v_call: TRBV10-3
cdr3_nt: TGTGCCATCAGTGAGTCGAACGCGGGAGGGCTTGGAAATGAGCAGTTCTTC
cdr3_aa: CAISESNAGGLGNEQFF

d_call: TRBD2
j_call: TRBJ2-3
clone_size: once
v_call: TRBV5-1
cdr3_nt: TGCGCCACCCGCGCCGCGGGGGGAGCGCCAACAGATACGCAGTATTTT
cdr3_aa: CATRAAGGAPTDTQYF

d_call: NA
j_call: TRBJ1-1
clone_size: NA
v_call: TRBV5-1
cdr3_nt: TGCGCCAGCAGCTCGGGCACGGTTATGAACACTGAAGCTTTCTTT
cdr3_aa: CASSSGTVMNTEAFF

d_call: TRBD2
j_call: TRBJ2-1
clone_size: NA
v_call: TRBV30
cdr3_nt: TGTGCCTGGAGAAGCCTAGCGGGAGTGAGATACAATGAGCAGTTCTTC
cdr3_aa: CAWRSLAGVRYNEQFF

d_call: TRBD2
j_call: TRBJ2-1
clone_size: NA
v_call: TRBV5-6
cdr3_nt: TGTGCCAGCAGTCCCGGACTAGCGGGAGGGTCAAATGAGCAGTTCTTC
cdr3_aa: CASSPGLAGGSNEQFF

d_call: NA
j_call: TRBJ1-5
clone_size: NA
v_call: TRBV6-1
cdr3_nt: TGTGCCAGCAGTGAAAGGATGGCGGATAGCAATCAGCCCCAGCATTTT
cdr3_aa: CASSERMADSNQPQHF

d_call: NA
j_call: TRBJ2-3
clone_size: once
v_call: TRBV25-1
cdr3_nt: TGTGCCAGCAGTGGTTTCAGCACAGATACGCAGTATTTT
cdr3_aa: CASSGFSTDTQYF

d_call: NA
j_call: TRBJ2-3
clone_size: NA
v_call: TRBV30
cdr3_nt: TGTGCCTGGGGGGGAAATACGCAGTATTTT
cdr3_aa: CAWGGNTQYF

d_call: NA
j_call: TRBJ1-2
clone_size: once
v_call: TRBV6-6
cdr3_nt: TGTGCCAGCAGTTACGGGGACAAGTCTCTCTATGGCTACACCTTC
cdr3_aa: CASSYGDKSLYGYTF

d_call: NA
j_call: TRBJ2-7
clone_size: NA
v_call: TRBV4-3
cdr3_nt: TGCGCCAGCAGCCAAGGTCCCGCGCGTAGCTACGAGCAGTACTTC
cdr3_aa: CASSQGPARSYEQYF